This TCR beta chain was captured by sequencing in a study of T-cell reconstitution after alpha-beta-depleted transplantation in children. Unique molecular identifiers featured in how the TCRbeta library was prepared. TCRdb called the PCR reads again in MiXCR, with one record for every CDR3 protein. The sample lists under 400,000 distinct CDR3 sequences; approximately 23% were seen once. As for this clonotype: As yet, its antigen is unknown.

The CDR3 runs 15 residues. Germline CDR1 is MNHEY and CDR2 is SMNVEV (reference sequence). V lost 6 bases, J lost 4 bases, and 7 bases stayed unmatched. Study-wide findings and caveats: Newly produced T cells mostly provided counts and TCRbeta diversity after one year, as hyperexpanded clones declined.

The sequence came from a male patient between 10 and 17 years old who had a stem cell transplant for acute lymphoblastic leukemia, so the T cells may come from the graft donor. The J gene is TRBJ2-1, the V gene TRBV27, with 9 bases fitting TRBD2. Sequences were derived from PBMCs, mostly from graft donor cells, sampled 180 days after TCRalphabeta/CD19-depleted stem cell transplant. This chain's CDR3 is CASSSILAGYNEQFF. CDR3 in DNA: TGTGCCAGCAGCTCTATACTAGCGGGTTACAATGAGCAGTTCTTC.